The 20 T cell receptor beta chains reported below all come from one sample, sequenced in a study of T cells in Graves' hyperthyroidism and ophthalmopathy. TCR beta CDR3 regions were amplified from RNA. When the TCR CDR3 underwent first-round RT-PCR, the HTBI primer set was used. TCRdb used MiXCR to reprocess the multiplex PCR reads, holding one entry per CDR3 protein. The sample holds hundreds of thousands of distinct CDR3 sequences, just over 45% seen once. The source material was peripheral blood or thyroid tissue (not recorded which). These receptors all stem from a young woman with Graves' hyperthyroidism.

The chain carries TRBV20-1 and TRBJ2-2; 8 bases agree with TRBD2. J was trimmed by 1 base and V by 2 bases; bases with no gene match: 6. Germline CDR1 reads DFQATT; CDR2 reads SNEGSKA (reference sequence). The CDR3 totals 16 residues. CDR3 DNA sequence: TGCAGTGCTAGACCGTATAGCGGGGAGAACACCGGGGAGCTGTTTTTT. It is translated as CSARPYSGENTGELFF.

This clonotype was counted ten times or more. The chain joins TRBV2 to TRBJ1-2; D gene uncertain. The CDR3 is 13 residues long. Germline values: CDR1 SNHLY, CDR2 FYNNEI. The V end was cut by 3 bases, the J end by 4 bases, with 9 bases between. The CDR3 loop is CASSDAGSYGYTF. The CDR3 DNA reads TGTGCCAGCAGTGACGCAGGTTCCTATGGCTACACCTTC. Full variable domain (rest looked up from reference TRBV2 and TRBJ1-2): EPEVTQTPSHQVTQMGQEVILRCVPISNHLYFYWYRQILGQKVEFLVSFYNNEISEKSEIFDDQFSVERPDGSNFTLKIRSTKLEDSAMYFCASSDAGSYGYTFGSGTRLTVV.

The chain links TRBV7-8 to TRBJ2-7; 7 bases are a match to TRBD2. The CDR3 covers 15 residues. V gave up 5 bases and J gave up 3 bases; unmatched junction bases: 10. Germline CDR1 SGHVS, CDR2 FQNEAQ. The CDR3 sequence: CASSLRGMFLYEQYF. The CDR3 region has the DNA TGTGCCAGCAGCCTGCGGGGGATGTTCCTCTACGAGCAGTACTTC.

This clonotype came up a few times. CDR3 protein: CASSGGEAPSYEQYF. CDR3 DNA: TGTGCCAGCAGCGGCGGGGAGGCCCCCTCCTACGAGCAGTACTTC. The V gene is TRBV7-9, the J gene TRBJ2-7; tentatively, D is TRBD2 (6 bases). CDR3 length equals 15 residues. V lost 5 bases to trimming and J lost 0 bases, with 14 bases between them. From germline, CDR1 is SEHNR and CDR2 FQNEAQ (reference sequence). The full variable domain, with the rest looked up from reference TRBV7-9 and TRBJ2-7, is DTGVSQNPRHKITKRGQNVTFRCDPISEHNRLYWYRQTLGQGPEFLTYFQNEAQLEKSRLLSDRFSAERPKGSFSTLEIQRTEQGDSAMYLCASSGGEAPSYEQYFGPGTRLTVT.

The gene calls are TRBV10-3 and TRBJ1-6, with TRBD1 as a possible D gene (6 bases). The germline V gene encodes CDR1 ENHRY and CDR2 SYGVKD. There are 14 residues in the CDR3. V lost 2 bases to trimming and J lost 9 bases, with 11 bases between them. The CDR3 region is CAISEPGGSSPLHF. In DNA, the CDR3 is TGTGCCATCAGTGAGCCGGGGGGCAGTTCACCCCTCCACTTT.

As concerns this clonotype: Being one base from a much bigger clone, this may be a read error. The CDR3 is CASRSGVEQYF. The CDR3 DNA sequence: TGTGCCAGCAGATCAGGGGTCGAGCAGTACTTC. The chain couples TRBV2 to TRBJ2-7, with D perhaps matching TRBD1 (6 bases). CDR1 and CDR2 (germline): SNHLY, FYNNEI. Trimming stripped 6 bases from V and 6 bases from J, with 9 bases between. CDR3 size: 11 residues. Drawing the rest from reference TRBV2 and TRBJ2-7, the complete variable domain is EPEVTQTPSHQVTQMGQEVILRCVPISNHLYFYWYRQILGQKVEFLVSFYNNEISEKSEIFDDQFSVERPDGSNFTLKIRSTKLEDSAMYFCASRSGVEQYFGPGTRLTVT.

To note about this clonotype: A much more abundant neighbour one base away suggests this may be a read error. CDR3 DNA: TGTGTCAGCAGCAAAATGCGGGACAGCTACGAGCAGTACTTC. This sequence encodes CVSSKMRDSYEQYF. The chain couples TRBV7-8 to TRBJ2-5; possibly TRBD1 for D (7 bases). The assigned J gene may be wrong: the sequence end matches TRBJ2-7 better. CDR1 is SGHVS, CDR2 FQNEAQ, per germline. This CDR3 has 14 amino acids.

Concerning this clonotype itself: A read error may be the cause here, since a much bigger clone is one base away. The chain employs TRBV7-2 and TRBJ2-7, with D possibly TRBD1 on 6 matching bases. Germline V CDR1 and CDR2: SGHTA, FQGNSA. The CDR3 is 13 residues long. CDR3 sequence: CASSQSRGYGQYF. CDR3 nucleotides: TGTGCCAGCAGCCAGTCCAGGGGCTACGGGCAGTACTTC.

This clonotype was picked up one time. Mismatch with germline at one junction end may stem from a read error. This chain links TRBV10-3 with TRBJ1-2; unclear D gene. This CDR3 comprises 8 residues. Germline lookup yields CDR1 ENHRY and CDR2 SYGVKD. CDR3 bases: TGCGACATCTATGGCTACACCTTC. Translation: CDIYGYTF.

This sequence joins TRBV11-2 and TRBJ2-7; 8 bases align to TRBD2. CDR3 length: 19 residues. Trimming took 1 base from V and 2 from J; bases not matched to a gene: 16. Germline V lookup: CDR1 SGHAT, CDR2 FQNNGV. The CDR3 sequence is CASSLGRGRTSKAAYEQYF. DNA of the CDR3: TGTGCCAGCAGCTTAGGAAGGGGTAGGACTAGCAAAGCGGCCTACGAGCAGTACTTC. Filled out from reference TRBV11-2 and TRBJ2-7, the complete variable domain reads EAGVAQSPRYKIIEKRQSVAFWCNPISGHATLYWYQQILGQGPKLLIQFQNNGVVDDSQLPKDRFSAERLKGVDSTLKIQPAKLEDSAVYLCASSLGRGRTSKAAYEQYFGPGTRLTVT.

This clonotype was counted between two and nine times. This chain uses TRBV7-2 with TRBJ2-6; either TRBD1 or TRBD2 may supply D (5 bases each). Germline lookup yields CDR1 SGHTA and CDR2 FQGNSA. This CDR3 comprises 16 residues. V gave up 3 bases and J gave up 0 bases, with 9 bases separating them. DNA of the CDR3: TGTGCCAGCAGCTTGGGACCTCCCTCTGGGGCCAACGTCCTGACTTTC. Translation gives CASSLGPPSGANVLTF.

The chain links TRBV25-1 to TRBJ2-3; 11 bases fit TRBD2. V was pared by 0 bases and J by 4 bases, with 9 bases of the junction left unmatched. The CDR3 has 18 amino acids. CDR1 is MGHDK and CDR2 is SYGVNS in the germline V gene. In DNA form, the CDR3 reads TGTGCCAGCAGTGAATACCCCACTAGCGGGAGTGGTCCAGATACGCAGTATTTT. It yields the protein CASSEYPTSGSGPDTQYF.

The genes are TRBV7-9 and TRBJ1-2, with TRBD1 identical over 7 bases. The germline V gene encodes CDR1 SEHNR and CDR2 FQNEAQ (reference sequence). This CDR3 spans 16 amino acids. The J segment lost 4 bases and the V segment lost 1 base, leaving 9 bases of the junction unmatched. The CDR3 spells CASSLEGTELLYGYTF. The CDR3 DNA follows: TGTGCCAGCAGCTTAGAAGGGACAGAGCTACTCTATGGCTACACCTTC.

Of note for this clonotype: One end of the junction varies from germline; a read error may be responsible. The chain joins TRBV7-9 to TRBJ2-7; D is undetermined. The germline gives CDR1 SEHNR, CDR2 FQNEAQ (reference sequence). The CDR3 contains 13 residues. Here the CDR3 DNA reads TGTGCCAGCAGTTTAGGTCGGGTTTGGGAGCAGTACTTC. Its protein is CASSLGRVWEQYF.

Points on this clonotype: A much larger clone lies a single base off, so this may be a read error. The V call is TRBV24-1, the J call TRBJ1-3; weak D call: TRBD1 (5 bases). With 2 bases removed from V and 0 bases from J, the gap between germline ends came to 10 bases. CDR3 length equals 16 residues. The germline V gene encodes CDR1 KGHDR and CDR2 SFDVKD. CDR3 nucleotide sequence: TGTGCCACCAGTGATTCAGGGACTGACTCTGGAAACACCATATATTTT. Amino acid sequence: CATSDSGTDSGNTIYF.

This clonotype was counted ten times or more. J is TRBJ2-5 and V is TRBV12-3 or TRBV12-4, with D tentatively TRBD2 (6 bases). This CDR3 is 13 amino acids long. V gave up 7 bases and J gave up 4 bases, with 13 bases separating them. The CDR3 is CASKRQGGETQYF. The CDR3 DNA follows: TGTGCCAGCAAGAGGCAGGGAGGAGAGACCCAGTACTTC.

The chain recombines TRBV7-3 with TRBJ1-5; TRBD1 might be the D (5 bases). Germline lookup yields CDR1 SGHTA and CDR2 FQGTGA. Trimming pared 4 bases from V and 5 bases from J, leaving 18 bases between. The CDR3 extends over 16 amino acids. Written as DNA, the CDR3 is TGTGCCAGCAGCTACCTGATCATCAGGGTAGATCAGCCCCAGCATTTT. It codes for CASSYLIIRVDQPQHF. Supplemented by reference TRBV7-3 and TRBJ1-5, the full variable domain reads GAGVSQTPSNKVTEKGKYVELRCDPISGHTALYWYRQSLGQGPEFLIYFQGTGAADDSGLPNDRFFAVRPEGSVSTLKIQRTERGDSAVYLCASSYLIIRVDQPQHFGDGTRLSIL.

This clonotype was observed a few times. This chain uses TRBV7-9 with TRBJ1-5, with D maybe TRBD1 (6 bases). The ends were cut back, 5 bases at V and 7 bases at J, with 15 bases in the middle. The CDR3 totals 14 residues. CDR1 is SEHNR and CDR2 is FQNEAQ in the germline V gene (reference sequence). This chain's CDR3 is CASSVQGLEQPQHF. The CDR3 DNA reads TGTGCCAGCAGCGTACAGGGTCTTGAGCAGCCCCAGCATTTT. The variable domain in full, with the rest retrieved from reference TRBV7-9 and TRBJ1-5, is DTGVSQNPRHKITKRGQNVTFRCDPISEHNRLYWYRQTLGQGPEFLTYFQNEAQLEKSRLLSDRFSAERPKGSFSTLEIQRTEQGDSAMYLCASSVQGLEQPQHFGDGTRLSIL.

This chain links TRBV29-1 with TRBJ1-2; D is possibly TRBD1 (6 bases). The CDR3 totals 12 residues. Trimming removed 8 bases from V and 4 bases from J, with 14 bases in between. Germline loops: CDR1 SQVTM, CDR2 ANQGSEA. As DNA, the CDR3 is TGCAGCAGCCAGGGGAAGGGCTATGGCTACACCTTC. This gives the protein CSSQGKGYGYTF.

The CDR3 coding sequence is TGCGCCAGCAGCCAAGTAACGAGGAATTCACCCCTCCACTTT. It is translated as CASSQVTRNSPLHF. The chain employs TRBV4-1 and TRBJ1-6; D unclear. The CDR3 is 14 amino acids. V lost 1 base to trimming and J lost 7 bases, with 8 bases between them. Germline V gives CDR1 MGHRA, CDR2 YSYEKL.